This entry lists 30 T cell receptor beta chains sequenced from one sample in a study of CD8 T cells in ankylosing spondylitis. Each CDR3 protein is one row after TCRdb ran MiXCR on the 5' RACE reads. The table shows 650,000 to 800,000 distinct CDR3 sequences, with roughly 20% occurring only once. No antigens are known for them. Whole-study findings and limits: One TCR beta motif, made up of roughly eight highly homologous variants, appeared characteristic of ankylosing spondylitis blood.

Sequencing was carried out using blood, either unsorted or a sorted T cell fraction (not recorded which). The receptor source for this set is a male donor with ankylosing spondylitis.

J is TRBJ2-3 and V is TRBV12-3 or TRBV12-4; no clear D. V was pared by 5 bases and J by 5 bases, with 20 bases between. The CDR3 extends over 16 amino acids. CDR3 nucleotides: TGTGCCAGCAGTAGTCGACCCCCCCCAACCGGAGATACGCAGTATTTT. Its translation: CASSSRPPPTGDTQYF.

The J gene is TRBJ2-7, the V gene TRBV16; 10 nucleotides line up with TRBD2. The CDR3 is made up of 14 amino acids. The V and J ends lost 2 bases and 3 bases, in that order; junction bases with no gene match: 1. In germline, CDR1 is KGHSY, CDR2 FQNENV. CDR3 protein: CASSQASGSYEQYF. In DNA, the CDR3 is TGTGCCAGCAGCCAAGCTAGCGGGAGCTACGAGCAGTACTTC. The variable domain in full, completed from reference TRBV16 and TRBJ2-7, reads GEEVAQTPKHLVRGEGQKAKLYCAPIKGHSYVFWYQQVLKNEFKFLISFQNENVFDETGMPKERFSAKCLPNSPCSLEIQATKLEDSAVYFCASSQASGSYEQYFGPGTRLTVT.

The rearrangement joins TRBV6-1 to TRBJ1-2; D is unclear. The CDR3 length is 13 residues. V lost 6 bases and J 6 bases, leaving 14 bases between the germline ends. From germline, CDR1 is MNHNS and CDR2 SASEGT. The CDR3 reads CASSPPVSDGYTF. The CDR3, as DNA: TGTGCCAGCAGCCCCCCCGTCTCTGATGGCTACACCTTC.

This clonotype has a handful of counts. The chain employs TRBV20-1 and TRBJ2-7, with 8 nucleotides matching TRBD1. Trimming removed 0 bases from V and 4 bases from J; junction bases left unmatched: 8. The CDR3 is 15 residues long. Germline V gene sequence: CDR1 DFQATT, CDR2 SNEGSKA (reference sequence). CDR3 in DNA: TGCAGTGCTAGAGATCAGGGGGCTTGGGCATACGAGCAGTACTTC. Translated: CSARDQGAWAYEQYF.

This clonotype was found a few times. This chain links TRBV15 with TRBJ2-7; the match to TRBD2 covers 12 bases. Per the germline V gene, CDR1 is LNHNV and CDR2 is YYDKDF (reference sequence). This CDR3 spans 16 amino acids. J was trimmed by 2 bases and V by 0 bases; bases with no gene match: 2. The CDR3 reads CATSRETSGGPYEQYF. The CDR3 nucleotides read TGTGCCACCAGCAGAGAAACTAGCGGGGGGCCCTACGAGCAGTACTTC.

The chain employs TRBV12-3 or TRBV12-4 and TRBJ2-1, with TRBD2 matching over 9 bases. V lost 3 bases and J lost 7; bases outside the gene matches: 13. This CDR3 has 17 residues. The CDR3 loop is CASSFLASGIRVNEQFF. The CDR3 nucleotides are TGTGCCAGCAGTTTTTTGGCTAGCGGGATTAGAGTAAATGAGCAGTTCTTC.

V usage is TRBV5-1 and J usage is TRBJ2-1; no clear D gene. This CDR3 region has 14 residues. Germline CDR1 SGHRS, CDR2 YFSETQ. V lost 0 bases, J lost 8 bases, and 12 bases lay in between. The CDR3 sequence is CASSLVFMTHEQFF. CDR3 DNA sequence: TGCGCCAGCAGCTTGGTTTTTATGACCCATGAGCAGTTCTTC.

In its sample, this clonotype was seen a few times. V usage is TRBV5-5 and J usage is TRBJ1-5, with D perhaps TRBD1 (6 bases). CDR3 length: 16 residues. V was pared by 0 bases and J by 0 bases, with 10 bases between. Germline V lookup: CDR1 SGHKS, CDR2 YYEKEE (reference sequence). CDR3 protein: CASSLGTADSNQPQHF. In DNA form, the CDR3 reads TGTGCCAGCAGCTTGGGGACAGCCGATAGCAATCAGCCCCAGCATTTT.

This clonotype was detected a few times. The chain joins TRBV4-3 to TRBJ2-3; TRBD2 matches at 9 bases. Looked up from germline, CDR1 is LGHNA and CDR2 is YSLEER. The CDR3 contains 16 residues. Unmatched junction bases numbered 6, after V lost 3 bases and J lost 2 bases. CDR3 sequence (DNA): TGCGCCAGCAGCCAGTCCCTAGCGGGAAACACAGATACGCAGTATTTT. Amino acid sequence: CASSQSLAGNTDTQYF.

In DNA form, the CDR3 reads TGTGCCAGCACCGTGGGGGGACAGGCAACGCAGTATTTT. Translated: CASTVGGQATQYF. The V gene is TRBV12-3 or TRBV12-4, the J gene TRBJ2-3; 8 nucleotides agree with TRBD1. J lost 9 bases, V lost 7 bases, and 9 bases had no gene match. The CDR3 length is 13 residues.

This clonotype showed up just a few times. The chain couples TRBV11-2 to TRBJ2-3, with 9 bases aligning to TRBD2. Germline CDR1 is SGHAT and CDR2 is FQNNGV. Losses at the gene ends were 5 bases for V and 2 bases for J; bases not matched to a gene: 5. The CDR3 totals 15 residues. The CDR3 bases are TGTGCCAGCAGCCCCCTAGCGGGGATCACAGATACGCAGTATTTT. It is translated as CASSPLAGITDTQYF.

The chain has TRBV7-9 and TRBJ2-7; 8 bases align to TRBD2. This CDR3 has 16 amino acids. The J segment lost 2 bases and the V segment lost 6 bases, leaving 12 bases of the junction unmatched. The germline V gene has CDR1 SEHNR and CDR2 FQNEAQ (reference sequence). The CDR3 sequence: CASSLSLAGKPYEQYF. In DNA form, the CDR3 reads TGTGCCAGCAGTCTAAGCCTAGCGGGCAAACCCTACGAGCAGTACTTC.

The gene calls are TRBV2 and TRBJ2-5; the match to TRBD2 covers 7 bases. Looked up from germline, CDR1 is SNHLY and CDR2 is FYNNEI. Unmatched junction bases numbered 10, after V lost 11 bases and J lost 4 bases. The CDR3 runs to 13 residues. DNA of the CDR3: TGTGCCGGCTCGAGGGCTAGCGGAGAGACCCAGTACTTC. This codes for CAGSRASGETQYF.

This clonotype was seen more than once but under ten times. The J gene is TRBJ1-2, the V gene TRBV6-5; D not certain. CDR1 is MNHEY and CDR2 is SVGAGI in the germline V gene. V lost 1 base, J lost 3 bases, and 6 bases lay in between. The CDR3 contains 13 residues. The CDR3 DNA sequence: TGTGCCAGCAGTTACTATGGGGACTATGGCTACACCTTC. Its protein product is CASSYYGDYGYTF.

The chain is built from TRBV5-5 and TRBJ2-3; 7 bases fit TRBD2. V lost 2 bases and J lost 4; bases outside the gene matches: 13. Per the germline V gene, CDR1 is SGHKS and CDR2 is YYEKEE (reference sequence). The CDR3 runs 17 residues. CDR3 sequence: CASSFIPRLAGSDTQYF. CDR3 nucleotide sequence: TGTGCCAGCAGCTTTATTCCCAGACTAGCCGGATCAGATACGCAGTATTTT.

This clonotype was detected a few times. V is TRBV6-1 and J is TRBJ1-1, with D perhaps TRBD1 (6 bases). CDR1 and CDR2 from the germline V gene are MNHNS and SASEGT. The CDR3 covers 14 residues. The V and J ends lost 10 bases and 4 bases respectively, with 19 bases between them. The CDR3 region is CATYRGGSSTEAFF. CDR3 DNA: TGTGCCACCTATAGGGGGGGTAGCAGCACTGAAGCTTTCTTT.

The chain has TRBV10-3 and TRBJ2-7; a weak D match, TRBD2 (6 bases). The V end was cut by 8 bases, the J end by 0 bases, with 11 bases between. This CDR3 has 13 amino acids. Germline CDR1 and CDR2: ENHRY and SYGVKD. The CDR3 spells CAIASDISYEQYF. DNA for the CDR3: TGTGCCATCGCTAGCGATATCTCCTACGAGCAGTACTTC.

In DNA form, the CDR3 reads TGCAGTGCTCCGACGTCCAGGGGCCATGAGCAGTTCTTC. Amino acid sequence: CSAPTSRGHEQFF. The rearrangement uses TRBV20-1 and TRBJ2-1; possibly TRBD1 for D (6 bases). The germline V gene has CDR1 DFQATT and CDR2 SNEGSKA (reference sequence). CDR3 length equals 13 residues. Trimming shortened V by 5 bases and J by 8 bases, and 16 bases separated the two germline ends.

This clonotype was observed a handful of times. The CDR3 is CASRSPGGNEQFF. The CDR3 DNA is TGTGCCAGCAGGTCACCAGGAGGAAATGAGCAGTTCTTC. The rearrangement links TRBV11-2 to TRBJ2-1; tentatively, D is TRBD2 (5 bases). Germline V gene lookup returns CDR1 SGHAT and CDR2 FQNNGV. Trimming removed 6 bases from V and 7 bases from J, with 13 bases in between. The CDR3 spans 13 residues.

Concerning this clonotype itself: Because the CDR3's place on the DNA is in doubt, the DNA is left out and the CDR3 is given as listed by TCRdb. V and J are TRBV21-1 and TRBJ2-2; the table calls TRBD2, which could not be checked here. TRBV21-1 is a pseudogene locus. The CDR3 length equals 16 residues, ends included. The CDR3 sequence: CASSFIAGGTPGSCFF.

The chain is built from TRBV7-9 and TRBJ1-1; 12 positions match TRBD1. The germline V gene has CDR1 SEHNR and CDR2 FQNEAQ (reference sequence). CDR3 length equals 17 residues. V shed 6 bases and J 1 base; nucleotides not matched to a gene: 9. DNA of the CDR3: TGTGCCAGCAGTCCTGGGACAGGGGGCGTGAGGAACACTGAAGCTTTCTTT. Its protein product is CASSPGTGGVRNTEAFF.

V gene TRBV12-3 or TRBV12-4 combines with J gene TRBJ1-1; no firm D call. The CDR3 covers 12 residues. V shed 5 bases and J shed 4 bases, with 8 bases lying between them. CDR3 DNA sequence: TGTGCCAGCAGTCTCCACGGCACTGAAGCTTTCTTT. Translation: CASSLHGTEAFF.

There are a few counts of this clonotype. V gene TRBV7-9 combines with J gene TRBJ2-7; 7 bases fit TRBD2. With 5 bases clipped from V and 3 bases from J, the junction kept 10 bases outside the gene matches. Per germline, CDR1 SEHNR and CDR2 FQNEAQ (reference sequence). This CDR3 has 15 amino acids. CDR3 in DNA: TGTGCCAGCAGCATCCGCGCGGCTAGCGGCTACGAGCAGTACTTC. Amino acid sequence: CASSIRAASGYEQYF.

This clonotype was observed a few times. This chain joins TRBV3-1 and TRBJ2-1, with D perhaps TRBD1 or TRBD2 (5 bases each). Deletions cut 0 bases from V and 8 bases from J, with 14 bases between. In germline, CDR1 is LGHDT, CDR2 YNNKEL (reference sequence). The CDR3 consists of 15 residues. This CDR3 is CASSQDTGRRYEQFF. In nucleotides, the CDR3 is TGTGCCAGCAGCCAAGATACGGGACGGCGGTATGAGCAGTTCTTC.

The chain's CDR3 is CASSERGYEQYF. In DNA form, the CDR3 reads TGTGCCAGCAGTGAAAGGGGGTACGAGCAGTACTTC. V gene TRBV6-1 combines with J gene TRBJ2-7, with D possibly being TRBD1 (6 bases). CDR1 is MNHNS, CDR2 SASEGT, per germline. CDR3 length equals 12 residues. Trimming shortened V by 2 bases and J by 4 bases, and 6 bases separated the two germline ends.

This clonotype has just a few counts. The chain combines TRBV10-1 with TRBJ2-3, with 9 bases matching TRBD1. The V gene end was trimmed by 4 bases and the J gene end by 4 bases; junction bases not matched to a gene: 12. Germline assignment: CDR1 WNHNN and CDR2 SYGVQD (reference sequence). This CDR3 contains 17 residues. The CDR3 DNA is TGCGCCAGCAGTGGGTCCCGGGACAGGGCTGAATCAGATACGCAGTATTTT. This sequence encodes CASSGSRDRAESDTQYF.

This clonotype was detected a few times. This sequence joins TRBV5-1 and TRBJ2-7; tentative D call: TRBD2 (6 bases). The CDR3 runs 14 residues. V was trimmed by 0 bases and J by 2 bases, leaving 9 bases between them. Per the germline V gene, CDR1 is SGHRS and CDR2 is YFSETQ. The CDR3 DNA sequence: TGCGCCAGCAGCTTGGCAGGGACTCCCTACGAGCAGTACTTC. This codes for CASSLAGTPYEQYF. The whole variable domain, filled in from reference TRBV5-1 and TRBJ2-7, reads KAGVTQTPRYLIKTRGQQVTLSCSPISGHRSVSWYQQTPGQGLQFLFEYFSETQRNKGNFPGRFSGRQFSNSRSEMNVSTLELGDSALYLCASSLAGTPYEQYFGPGTRLTVT.

Of note for this clonotype: A read error may produce the germline difference seen at one junction end. This chain links TRBV12-3 or TRBV12-4 with TRBJ1-2; maybe TRBD1 (5 bases). The CDR3 has 15 amino acids. CDR3 in amino acids: CASAPRDRLGYGYAF. For the CDR3, the DNA is TGTGCCAGCGCCCCCCGGGACCGCCTCGGCTATGGCTACGCCTTC.

CDR3: CASSLTQGRGFSTDTQYF. The CDR3 DNA reads as TGTGCCAGCAGTTTAACACAGGGTAGGGGATTTAGCACAGATACGCAGTATTTT. The V call is TRBV12-3 or TRBV12-4, the J call TRBJ2-3; weak D call: TRBD1 (6 bases). The CDR3 runs to 18 residues. The germline V and J ends were trimmed by 2 bases and 0 bases, with 18 bases remaining between them.

The chain combines TRBV12-3 or TRBV12-4 with TRBJ1-1; TRBD1 aligns across 11 bases. The junction had 4 bases not matched to a gene; V was cut back by 1 base and J by 0 bases. This CDR3 region has 17 residues. In DNA form, the CDR3 reads TGTGCCAGCAGTTTAGGGGACAGGGGGAGAGTGAACACTGAAGCTTTCTTT. Amino acid sequence: CASSLGDRGRVNTEAFF.